The clone carrying this T cell receptor beta chain has ten or more counts. The antigen is not known. The record originates from a study of metastatic and nonmetastatic thyroid tumors. The study, taken as a whole, reports: Malignant tumors reportedly showed significantly higher TCR beta diversity than benign nodules in both blood and tumor.

V lost 6 bases to trimming and J lost 2 bases, with 17 bases between them. Germline lookup yields CDR1 SGHTA and CDR2 FQGTGA. The CDR3 is made up of 16 amino acids. No treatment had been given to any patient before thyroid surgery. TCRdb re-processed the PCR reads through MiXCR. The data show tens of thousands of clones, about 15% seen once. Sequencing was carried out using blood. This receptor was obtained from a female donor with papillary thyroid cancer or a benign thyroid nodule (not recorded which). Some clones in this sample may be carry-over from other donors' samples. This chain uses TRBV7-3 with TRBJ2-1; D is tentatively TRBD1 or TRBD2 (5 bases each). The CDR3 region is CASSRDLLPPYNEQFF. CDR3 in DNA: TGTGCCAGCAGTCGGGACCTCCTCCCTCCCTACAATGAGCAGTTCTTC.